What follows describes a single TCR beta chain. The ends lost 8 bases at V and 10 bases at J; junction bases unmatched: 7. This CDR3 has 11 residues. Germline CDR1 is MNHEY and CDR2 is SVGAGI. This specimen comes from a study of OX40 agonist ivuxolimab in advanced cancers. Study background: An agonistic human IgG2 monoclonal antibody against OX40 (CD134) was given. The dose of intravenous ivuxolimab that patients received every 2 weeks ranged from 0.01 to 10 mg/kg. Two cutaneous melanoma patients and one hepatocellular carcinoma patient, three in all, had partial responses.

Assay: immunoSEQ multiplex PCR; the TCRdb copy retains only in-frame clones and omits some. The sample holds tens of thousands of clones, around 74% seen once. The source material was CD4+ or CD8+ T cells sorted from blood, sampled in a trial of the OX40 agonist ivuxolimab. J is TRBJ1-1 and V is TRBV6-5; 7 nucleotides match TRBD1. The TCR sequence derives from an adult with an advanced solid tumor such as melanoma, head and neck, liver or kidney cancer. The CDR3 sequence is CASGQGVVAFF. In nucleotides, the CDR3 is TGTGCCAGCGGTCAGGGGGTTGTAGCTTTCTTT.